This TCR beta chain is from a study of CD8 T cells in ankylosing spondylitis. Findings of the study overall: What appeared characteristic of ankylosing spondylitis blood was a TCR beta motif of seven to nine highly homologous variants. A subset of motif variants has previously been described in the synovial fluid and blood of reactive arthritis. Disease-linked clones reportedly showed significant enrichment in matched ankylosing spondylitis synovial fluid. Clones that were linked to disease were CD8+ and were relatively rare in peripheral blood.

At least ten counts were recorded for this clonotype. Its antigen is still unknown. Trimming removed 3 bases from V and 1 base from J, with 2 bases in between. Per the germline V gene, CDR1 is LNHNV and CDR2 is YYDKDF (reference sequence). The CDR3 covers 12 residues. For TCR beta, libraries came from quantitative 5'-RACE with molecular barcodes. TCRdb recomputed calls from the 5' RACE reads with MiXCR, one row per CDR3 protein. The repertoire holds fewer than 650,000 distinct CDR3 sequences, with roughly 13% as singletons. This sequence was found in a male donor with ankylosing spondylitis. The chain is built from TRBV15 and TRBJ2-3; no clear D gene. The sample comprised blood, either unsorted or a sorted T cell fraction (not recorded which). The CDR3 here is CATSRGTDTQYF. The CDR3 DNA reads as TGTGCCACCAGCAGGGGCACAGATACGCAGTATTTT.